This passage covers 7 T cell receptor beta chains from one sample sequenced in a study of breast tumors, draining lymph nodes, adjacent tissues. Using its own MiXCR run on the multiplex PCR reads, TCRdb lists one record per CDR3 protein. This table has 5,000 to 7,500 distinct CDR3 sequences, about 45% appearing once. Sequences were obtained from tumor-adjacent breast tissue. These receptors were collected from a female donor with breast cancer. Some clones in this sample may be carry-over from other donors' samples.

This chain uses TRBV9 with TRBJ2-1, with a weak D call TRBD1 (6 bases). CDR1 and CDR2 (germline): SGDLS, YYNGEE. Trimming shortened V by 0 bases and J by 3 bases, and 10 bases separated the two germline ends. The CDR3 extends over 15 amino acids. The CDR3 DNA is TGTGCCAGCAGCGTAGAAACAGGGAACTACAATGAGCAGTTCTTC. It is translated as CASSVETGNYNEQFF.

The chain couples TRBV6-2 or TRBV6-3 to TRBJ2-1; a weak D match, TRBD2 (6 bases). The CDR3 is 17 amino acids. The V end lost 5 bases, the J end lost 0 bases, and 17 bases lay between the germline ends. CDR1 is MNHEY, CDR2 SVGEGT, per germline. CDR3 sequence: CASSRRSAGSSYNEQFF. The CDR3 DNA reads as TGTGCCAGCAGTCGACGGTCCGCCGGGAGCTCCTACAATGAGCAGTTCTTC.

V gene TRBV2 combines with J gene TRBJ2-3; TRBD2 agrees at 11 bases. J lost 2 bases, V lost 8 bases, and 3 bases had no gene match. Looked up from germline, CDR1 is SNHLY and CDR2 is FYNNEI. This CDR3 has 14 residues. The chain's CDR3 is CASGGLAATDTQYF. The CDR3 bases are TGTGCCAGCGGGGGACTAGCGGCCACAGATACGCAGTATTTT.

The chain employs TRBV5-1 and TRBJ1-6; D not certain. The V gene lost 4 bases and the J gene lost 5 bases, with 13 bases spanning the gap. CDR3 size: 15 residues. CDR1 is SGHRS, CDR2 YFSETQ, per germline. The CDR3 sequence is CASSVAPGNNSPLHF. The CDR3 nucleotides read TGCGCCAGCAGCGTGGCCCCTGGAAATAATTCACCCCTCCACTTT.

V gene TRBV7-9 combines with J gene TRBJ2-1, with 13 bases identical to TRBD2. Germline CDR1 reads SEHNR; CDR2 reads FQNEAQ (reference sequence). The CDR3 sequence is 18 residues long. The J segment lost 0 bases and the V segment lost 8 bases, leaving 10 bases of the junction unmatched. The CDR3 sequence: CASRSGTSGTSSYNEQFF. CDR3 sequence (DNA): TGTGCCAGCCGCTCCGGGACTAGCGGGACGAGCTCCTACAATGAGCAGTTCTTC.

By its share, this clonotype is medium-sized. V usage is TRBV7-2 and J usage is TRBJ1-6; D is ambiguous. The germline V and J ends were trimmed by 3 bases and 3 bases, with 9 bases remaining between them. Germline V CDR1 and CDR2: SGHTA, FQGNSA. The CDR3 has 15 amino acids. The CDR3: CASSFETGYNSPLHF. CDR3 bases: TGTGCCAGCAGCTTCGAGACGGGCTATAATTCACCCCTCCACTTT. The variable domain in full, completed from reference TRBV7-2 and TRBJ1-6, reads GAGVSQSPSNKVTEKGKDVELRCDPISGHTALYWYRQSLGQGLEFLIYFQGNSAPDKSGLPSDRFSAERTGGSVSTLTIQRTQQEDSAVYLCASSFETGYNSPLHFGNGTRLTVT.

This clonotype was detected many times. The chain joins TRBV5-5 to TRBJ2-6; 11 bases fit TRBD1. CDR3 size: 17 residues. Germline-derived CDR1 and CDR2 are SGHKS and YYEKEE (reference sequence). The V gene end was trimmed by 0 bases and the J gene end by 5 bases; junction bases not matched to a gene: 4. CDR3 sequence reads: CASSLGTGGIRANVLTF. The CDR3, as DNA: TGTGCCAGCAGCTTGGGGACAGGGGGCATCAGGGCCAACGTCCTGACTTTC.